This entry describes one T cell receptor (beta chain). Its target is unknown. The sample originates from a study of cytomegalovirus exposure and HLA in healthy donors. Overall study findings and caveats: There were under 200 TCR beta chains listed as cytomegalovirus-associated. It was in a later analysis that TCR association rates were seen to vary by HLA locus, highest for DRB1 and lowest for HLA-C. Roughly uniform sequencing depth across donors was assumed, possibly incorrectly.

Germline-derived CDR1 and CDR2 are SGHRS and YFSETQ. The CDR3 consists of 17 residues. V was clipped by 0 bases and J by 7 bases, with 22 bases between them. PCR primers comprised 60 Vbeta and 13 Jbeta primers. The table came from immunoSEQ multiplex PCR; TCRdb's copy has only in-frame clones and leaves some out. The sample records 150,000 or so clones, roughly 73% being singletons. The source is a man younger than 35 in good health and CMV-seropositive. This chain uses TRBV5-1 with TRBJ2-5; the D gene is possibly TRBD2 (5 bases). The specimen was PBMCs. The CDR3 bases are TGCGCCAGCAGCTTGGGGCCGTCGAGCGGATCCTCGGGGACCCAGTACTTC. Its translation: CASSLGPSSGSSGTQYF. Full variable domain (rest looked up from reference TRBV5-1 and TRBJ2-5): KAGVTQTPRYLIKTRGQQVTLSCSPISGHRSVSWYQQTPGQGLQFLFEYFSETQRNKGNFPGRFSGRQFSNSRSEMNVSTLELGDSALYLCASSLGPSSGSSGTQYFGPGTRLLVL.